These T cell receptor beta chains were read from a single sample in a study of T cells expressing NK-cell markers. Using the 5' RACE reads, TCRdb records one entry per CDR3 protein without DNA. The listing contains around 380,000 distinct CDR3 sequences. Sequences were obtained from blood T cells: a sorted CD56 or NKG2C T cell subset, CD4+ or CD8+ T cells, or bulk PBMC T cells (not recorded which). These receptors originate from a woman aged 50 to 60 in good health. Each CDR3 is given with its conserved first and last residue.

TRBV6-5	TRBJ1-6	CATSRAGSNSPLHF
TRBV7-9	TRBJ2-1	CASSLVRDPVGQFF
TRBV7-9	TRBJ2-6	CASSPRLARSSGANVLTF
TRBV5-1	TRBJ2-7	CASSPTRTPYEQYF
TRBV7-3	TRBJ1-1	CASSLSPGTANTEAFF
TRBV29-1	TRBJ1-1	CSVGYGHGGTEAFF
TRBV24-1	TRBJ2-6	CATSDLRTGSAGANVLTF
TRBV12-3/TRBV12-4	TRBJ1-5	CASGPGNQPQHF
TRBV5-5	TRBJ1-5	CASSLGTGAGSQPQHF
TRBV5-1	TRBJ1-2	CASTPGQAYGYTF
TRBV27	TRBJ1-5	CASSLSVAYQPQHF
TRBV5-1	TRBJ2-3	CASSFGDGIGAQYF
TRBV20-1	TRBJ2-7	CSATDRGSQASSYEQYF
TRBV5-6	TRBJ1-4	CASSFGTENEKLFF
TRBV2	TRBJ2-3	CASNKVASTDTQYF
TRBV29-1	TRBJ1-1	CSAADRVNTEAFF
TRBV20-1	TRBJ1-1	CSARDPRGSHTEAFF
TRBV2	TRBJ2-1	CASRQGGGNEQFF
TRBV11-3	TRBJ2-1	CASSSHLSGSSYNEQFF
TRBV6-5	TRBJ2-1	CASSYSSSGEQFF
TRBV2	TRBJ2-5	CATSSGRAGETQYF
TRBV20-1	TRBJ1-4	CSAREERIVEKLFF
TRBV5-1	TRBJ2-7	CASSTTSYSYEQYF
TRBV3-1	TRBJ2-4	CASRPPGKNIQYF
TRBV3-1	TRBJ2-1	CASSQDRLYNEQFF
TRBV29-1	TRBJ1-1	CSAGGGNTEAFF
TRBV12-3/TRBV12-4	TRBJ1-2	CASDGGSGYGYTF
TRBV4-1	TRBJ1-2	CASSPTQGSYTF
TRBV5-4	TRBJ1-1	CASSLGSPMNTEAFF
TRBV14	TRBJ2-6	CASSQDLVSSGANVLTF